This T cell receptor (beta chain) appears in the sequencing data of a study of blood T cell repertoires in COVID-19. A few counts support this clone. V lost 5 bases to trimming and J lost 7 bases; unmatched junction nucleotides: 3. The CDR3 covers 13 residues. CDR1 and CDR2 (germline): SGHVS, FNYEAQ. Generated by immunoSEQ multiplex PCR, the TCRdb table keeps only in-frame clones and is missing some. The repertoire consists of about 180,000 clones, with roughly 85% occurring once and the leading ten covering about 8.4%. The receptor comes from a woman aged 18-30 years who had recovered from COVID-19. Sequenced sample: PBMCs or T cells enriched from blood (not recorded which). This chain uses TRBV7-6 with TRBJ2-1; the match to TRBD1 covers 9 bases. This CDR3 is CASSLGTGNEQFF. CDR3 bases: TGTGCCAGCAGCCTCGGGACAGGGAATGAGCAGTTCTTC. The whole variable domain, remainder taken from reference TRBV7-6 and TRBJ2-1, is GAGVSQSPRYKVTKRGQDVALRCDPISGHVSLYWYRQALGQGPEFLTYFNYEAQQDKSGLPNDRFSAERPEGSISTLTIQRTEQRDSAMYRCASSLGTGNEQFFGPGTRLTVL.